The T cell receptor (beta chain) described here comes from a study of OX40 agonist ivuxolimab in advanced cancers. The method was immunoSEQ multiplex PCR; TCRdb's version includes in-frame clones alone and lacks a portion of them. The sample consists of fewer than 65,000 clones, 80% to 90% of them appearing once. The CDR3 consists of 15 residues. The junction had 6 bases not matched to a gene; V was cut back by 3 bases and J by 3 bases. Germline CDR1 is MNHEY and CDR2 is SMNVEV (reference sequence). The chain has TRBV27 and TRBJ2-7; 9 nucleotides line up with TRBD1. Sequencing used CD4+ or CD8+ T cells sorted from blood, obtained in a trial of the OX40 agonist ivuxolimab. The sequence derives from an adult with an advanced solid tumor such as melanoma, head and neck, liver or kidney cancer. DNA of the CDR3: TGTGCCAGCAGTTTCTGGGACAGGGTTGGCTACGAGCAGTACTTC. It yields the protein CASSFWDRVGYEQYF.